These 30 T cell receptor beta chains share one sample of origin, sequenced in a study of T cell responses to AZD1222 COVID-19 vaccine. Using immunoSEQ multiplex PCR, the repertoire was profiled, and TCRdb retains in-frame clones only, with some absent. Among about 130,000 clones listed, roughly 94% were seen once. The specimen comprised peripheral blood, sampled on day 0 of AZD1222 vaccination. These receptors were obtained from an adult in good health.

This chain connects TRBV25-1 to TRBJ1-3, with TRBD1 matching 7 bases. The germline V gene encodes CDR1 MGHDK and CDR2 SYGVNS. This CDR3 region has 17 residues. The trim removed 3 bases at V and 4 bases at J, leaving 12 bases unmatched. The CDR3 coding sequence is TGTGCCAGCAGTGATTCTATGGGCGACAGGGACGGAAACACCATATATTTT. Translating gives CASSDSMGDRDGNTIYF.

The rearrangement links TRBV18 to TRBJ2-3; 10 bases are a match to TRBD1. The CDR3 contains 15 residues. The V and J ends lost 2 bases and 3 bases, in that order; junction bases with no gene match: 2. Germline assignment: CDR1 KGHSH and CDR2 LQKENI. CDR3 coding DNA: TGTGCCAGCTCACCAGGGACAGGGGTAACAGATACGCAGTATTTT. It yields the protein CASSPGTGVTDTQYF.

The J gene is TRBJ2-7, the V gene TRBV27; D remains ambiguous. The CDR3 has 14 amino acids. The ends were cut back, 4 bases at V and 3 bases at J, with 13 bases in the middle. Germline-derived CDR1 and CDR2 are MNHEY and SMNVEV (reference sequence). CDR3 sequence: CASSSPDQSYEQYF. The DNA for the CDR3 is TGTGCCAGCAGTTCCCCTGACCAGAGCTACGAGCAGTACTTC.

The chain couples TRBV7-2 to TRBJ1-6; 8 nucleotides agree with TRBD1. The germline V gene encodes CDR1 SGHTA and CDR2 FQGNSA. Germline trimming cut 2 bases from V and 7 bases from J; bases unmatched to any gene: 4. The CDR3 spans 15 residues. The CDR3 region is CASSLLGQGNSPLHF. The CDR3 DNA reads as TGTGCCAGCAGCTTACTAGGACAGGGAAATTCACCCCTCCACTTT.

The chain is built from TRBV18 and TRBJ2-1, with TRBD2 identical over 14 bases. V was pared by 5 bases and J by 0 bases, with 9 bases of the junction left unmatched. The CDR3 runs 19 residues. Per the germline V gene, CDR1 is KGHSH and CDR2 is LQKENI. CDR3 DNA: TGTGCCAGCTCAATGCCGGGACTAGCGGGGGCCAGCTCCTACAATGAGCAGTTCTTC. Translation: CASSMPGLAGASSYNEQFF.

The chain links TRBV5-1 to TRBJ2-1, with TRBD2 as a possible D gene (6 bases). The CDR3 extends over 15 amino acids. Looked up from germline, CDR1 is SGHRS and CDR2 is YFSETQ. V was shortened by 0 bases and J by 5 bases, with 12 bases between the two germline ends. The CDR3 reads CASSLVGLPHNEQFF. Written as DNA, the CDR3 is TGCGCCAGCAGCTTGGTGGGACTTCCCCACAATGAGCAGTTCTTC. Variable domain in full (rest from reference TRBV5-1 and TRBJ2-1): KAGVTQTPRYLIKTRGQQVTLSCSPISGHRSVSWYQQTPGQGLQFLFEYFSETQRNKGNFPGRFSGRQFSNSRSEMNVSTLELGDSALYLCASSLVGLPHNEQFFGPGTRLTVL.

V gene TRBV6-6 combines with J gene TRBJ1-3, with TRBD1 as a possible D gene (5 bases). The germline V gene encodes CDR1 MNHNY and CDR2 SVGAGI (reference sequence). The CDR3 spans 14 residues. The ends were cut back, 2 bases at V and 4 bases at J, with 9 bases in the middle. CDR3 residues: CASSYPTDGNTIYF. CDR3 in DNA: TGTGCCAGCAGTTACCCGACAGACGGAAACACCATATATTTT.

The genes are TRBV5-1 and TRBJ2-5, with TRBD1 matching over 7 bases. Trimming cost V 0 bases and J 5 bases; bases outside gene matches: 10. This CDR3 region has 16 residues. In germline, CDR1 is SGHRS, CDR2 YFSETQ. The CDR3 loop reads CASSLDGSVRGETQYF. CDR3 bases: TGCGCCAGCAGCTTGGATGGGTCAGTCAGGGGGGAGACCCAGTACTTC.

The chain carries TRBV11-2 and TRBJ1-2; D gene ambiguous. V lost 5 bases to trimming and J lost 1 base, with 11 bases between them. CDR1 and CDR2 from the germline V gene are SGHAT and FQNNGV. The CDR3 totals 14 residues. DNA for the CDR3: TGTGCCAGCAGCCCCTCCGGGGATAACTATGGCTACACCTTC. It translates to CASSPSGDNYGYTF.

The CDR3 DNA is TGTGCCAGCAGAAGAGCATCCTACGAGCAGTACTTC. Translating it yields CASRRASYEQYF. The V gene is TRBV6-5, the J gene TRBJ2-7; D ambiguous. V lost 6 bases to trimming and J lost 1 base, with 7 bases between them. The CDR3 totals 12 residues. Germline V CDR1 and CDR2: MNHEY, SVGAGI.

The V call is TRBV18, the J call TRBJ1-6, with D unclear. Germline CDR1 and CDR2: KGHSH and LQKENI. V lost 3 bases and J lost 4, with 7 bases in between. The CDR3 has 14 residues. The CDR3 protein is CASSPRAYNSPLHF. The CDR3 DNA reads as TGTGCCAGCTCACCGAGGGCTTATAATTCACCCCTCCACTTT.

This chain's CDR3 is CASSLMTGAWNTEAFF. The CDR3 nucleotides are TGTGCCAGCAGCCTTATGACAGGGGCCTGGAACACTGAAGCTTTCTTT. The chain is built from TRBV4-2 and TRBJ1-1; 8 nucleotides match TRBD1. V shed 4 bases and J 1 base; nucleotides not matched to a gene: 8. The CDR3 spans 16 residues. Germline CDR1 LGHNA, CDR2 YNFKEQ.

The rearrangement uses TRBV30 and TRBJ1-3; 7 nucleotides agree with TRBD1. Germline CDR1 is GTSNPN and CDR2 is SVGIG (reference sequence). V was clipped by 6 bases and J by 1 base; unmatched bases: 3. CDR3 length: 13 residues. CDR3 sequence: CACAQGSGNTIYF. As DNA, the CDR3 is TGTGCCTGCGCACAGGGGTCTGGAAACACCATATATTTT.

This sequence joins TRBV9 and TRBJ2-3; 11 bases line up with TRBD2. This CDR3 spans 15 amino acids. In germline, CDR1 is SGDLS, CDR2 YYNGEE. The V gene end was trimmed by 6 bases and the J gene end by 6 bases; junction bases not matched to a gene: 9. The CDR3 spells CASTYSGGAGDTQYF. CDR3 bases: TGTGCCAGCACCTATAGCGGGGGGGCCGGGGATACGCAGTATTTT. Full variable domain (outside the CDR3, taken from reference TRBV9 and TRBJ2-3): DSGVTQTPKHLITATGQRVTLRCSPRSGDLSVYWYQQSLDQGLQFLIQYYNGEERAKGNILERFSAQQFPDLHSELNLSSLELGDSALYFCASTYSGGAGDTQYFGPGTRLTVL.

The CDR3 is CASSSSSGRQETQYF. The CDR3 coding sequence is TGTGCCAGCTCTAGCAGTTCAGGGCGACAAGAGACCCAGTACTTC. V is TRBV18 and J is TRBJ2-5; maybe TRBD1 (5 bases). The V end lost 6 bases, the J end lost 2 bases, and 16 bases lay between the germline ends. CDR1 and CDR2 (germline): KGHSH, LQKENI. The CDR3 totals 15 residues.

The rearrangement joins TRBV10-2 to TRBJ1-3; D remains unclear. The ends were cut back, 7 bases at V and 4 bases at J, with 8 bases in the middle. CDR3 length equals 12 residues. CDR1 is WSHSY, CDR2 SAAADI, per germline. The CDR3 spells CASNIGGNTIYF. The CDR3 DNA reads as TGCGCCAGCAACATAGGGGGAAACACCATATATTTT.

The V gene is TRBV7-9, the J gene TRBJ2-1, with D maybe TRBD2 (5 bases). V lost 8 bases and J lost 7, with 9 bases in between. CDR3 length equals 11 residues. The germline V gene encodes CDR1 SEHNR and CDR2 FQNEAQ (reference sequence). The CDR3 spells CASRTGNEQFF. CDR3 nucleotide sequence: TGTGCCAGCCGAACGGGGAATGAGCAGTTCTTC.

V usage is TRBV4-3 and J usage is TRBJ2-5, with 10 bases aligning to TRBD2. CDR1 and CDR2 (germline): LGHNA, YSLEER. V shed 4 bases and J 4 bases; nucleotides not matched to a gene: 9. This CDR3 is built from 16 residues. The CDR3 sequence is CASSRMSGGAGETQYF. CDR3 coding DNA: TGCGCCAGCAGCCGGATGAGCGGGGGGGCGGGAGAGACCCAGTACTTC.

The V gene is TRBV9, the J gene TRBJ1-3, with D uncertain. Trimming shortened V by 4 bases and J by 2 bases, and 10 bases separated the two germline ends. Germline V lookup: CDR1 SGDLS, CDR2 YYNGEE. The CDR3 loop spans 14 amino acids. CDR3: CASSPQLAGNTIYF. The CDR3 bases are TGTGCCAGCAGCCCACAGTTGGCTGGAAACACCATATATTTT.

This clone was picked up a small number of times. V is TRBV7-3 and J is TRBJ1-6; D remains ambiguous. The V and J ends lost 4 bases and 7 bases respectively, with 8 bases between them. Germline values: CDR1 SGHTA, CDR2 FQGTGA. The CDR3 runs to 13 residues. In DNA, the CDR3 is TGTGCCAGCAGCTACTCTAGAAATTCACCCCTCCACTTT. Protein product: CASSYSRNSPLHF.

CDR3: CASSEQGRAGELFF. The CDR3 DNA sequence: TGTGCCAGCAGCGAACAGGGGCGAGCCGGGGAGCTGTTTTTT. The rearrangement joins TRBV25-1 to TRBJ2-2; TRBD1 matches at 7 bases. The CDR3 runs 14 residues. With V trimmed by 6 bases and J by 6 bases, 7 bases remained unmatched. CDR1 and CDR2 (germline): MGHDK, SYGVNS.

This rearrangement joins TRBV6-6 to TRBJ1-1, with 7 bases matching TRBD1. V trimming: 5 bases; J trimming: 1 base; junction bases outside the gene matches: 10. CDR3 length: 16 amino acids. Germline-derived CDR1 and CDR2 are MNHNY and SVGAGI (reference sequence). For the CDR3, the DNA is TGTGCCAGCAGTCCCCGGGACAGTCTTAGGAACACTGAAGCTTTCTTT. This encodes CASSPRDSLRNTEAFF.

The rearrangement joins TRBV12-3 or TRBV12-4 to TRBJ1-1, with D hard to call. V was clipped by 3 bases and J by 12 bases, with 11 bases between them. The CDR3 extends over 11 amino acids. DNA for the CDR3: TGTGCCAGCAGTTTCCCGGGATTATCTTTCTTT. Residues: CASSFPGLSFF.

This chain links TRBV6-5 with TRBJ1-2, with D possibly TRBD1 on 5 matching bases. Germline V CDR1 and CDR2: MNHEY, SVGAGI. This CDR3 has 13 residues. V was pared by 6 bases and J by 4 bases, with 12 bases between. DNA of the CDR3: TGTGCCAGCAGGGCATCACAGGTCTATGGCTACACCTTC. Amino acids: CASRASQVYGYTF.

J is TRBJ1-6 and V is TRBV4-1; 7 bases line up with TRBD1. Trimming at V came to 4 bases and at J to 8 bases, leaving 11 bases not matched to a gene. The CDR3 is made up of 16 amino acids. Germline-derived CDR1 and CDR2 are MGHRA and YSYEKL. CDR3: CASSPQPTGQDSPLHF. CDR3 DNA sequence: TGCGCCAGCAGCCCCCAACCGACAGGGCAAGATTCACCCCTCCACTTT.

This clone was picked up one time. The chain carries TRBV6-2 or TRBV6-3 and TRBJ2-2, with D unclear. CDR3 length: 14 residues. In germline, CDR1 is MNHEY, CDR2 SVGEGT. The V and J ends lost 5 bases and 6 bases respectively, with 13 bases between them. The DNA of the CDR3 is TGTGCCAGCAGTCACCTGGGGATTGCCGGGGAGCTGTTTTTT. Translation gives CASSHLGIAGELFF.

V gene TRBV9 combines with J gene TRBJ1-3; tentatively, D is TRBD1 (5 bases). Trimming cost V 4 bases and J 2 bases, with 13 bases left between them. The CDR3 has 15 amino acids. Per the germline V gene, CDR1 is SGDLS and CDR2 is YYNGEE. CDR3 nucleotides: TGTGCCAGCAGCCCCAGTGAGGGGACTGGAAACACCATATATTTT. Protein sequence: CASSPSEGTGNTIYF.

V gene TRBV6-5 combines with J gene TRBJ1-2; TRBD1 aligns across 7 bases. There are 15 residues in the CDR3. V shed 0 bases, J shed 8 bases, and the junction held 9 bases outside the gene matches. The germline CDR1 and CDR2 sequences are MNHEY and SVGAGI. The CDR3 sequence: CASSYSRQGEWGYTF. In nucleotides, the CDR3 is TGTGCCAGCAGTTACTCTAGACAGGGCGAGTGGGGCTACACCTTC.

The chain recombines TRBV6-2 or TRBV6-3 with TRBJ2-1; D could derive from TRBD1 or TRBD2 (6 bases each). Trimming took 6 bases from V and 8 from J, leaving 20 bases between them. The germline V gene encodes CDR1 MNHEY and CDR2 SVGEGT. The CDR3 runs 15 residues. The CDR3 DNA sequence: TGTGCCAGCAGCGGAAGATCCAGGGGAGGAGATGAGCAGTTCTTC. Residues: CASSGRSRGGDEQFF.

The chain recombines TRBV11-2 with TRBJ2-7; D is perhaps TRBD2 (5 bases). Germline V gene lookup returns CDR1 SGHAT and CDR2 FQNNGV. This CDR3 region has 13 residues. Trimming removed 1 base at V and 7 bases at J, with 11 bases between. CDR3 bases: TGTGCCAGCAGCTTAGTGAGGGCTGGGGAGCAGTACTTC. Its protein product is CASSLVRAGEQYF.